These 2 T cell receptor beta chains came from one sample sequenced in a study of T cell repertoires in ileal Crohn's disease. Assay used: immunoSEQ multiplex PCR; TCRdb lists only in-frame clones, some missing. The sample has some 11,000 clones, around three quarters seen once. The sample consisted of ileal tissue. The receptor source for this set is an adult with Crohn's disease.

The CDR3 here is CASSSTQGEKLFF. CDR3 nucleotide sequence: TGTGCCAGCAGCTCAACGCAGGGGGAAAAACTGTTTTTT. This chain uses TRBV7-2 with TRBJ1-4; D might be TRBD1 (6 bases). CDR3 length equals 13 residues. The V and J ends lost 4 bases and 8 bases respectively, with 11 bases between them. Germline CDR1 and CDR2: SGHTA and FQGNSA.

This clone was detected only a few times. V usage is TRBV6-1 and J usage is TRBJ2-7, with D unresolved. Germline values: CDR1 MNHNS, CDR2 SASEGT. The CDR3 length is 13 residues. V shed 2 bases and J shed 3 bases, with 8 bases lying between them. The CDR3 region is CASSEQAGYEQYF. The DNA for the CDR3 is TGTGCCAGCAGTGAACAGGCAGGCTACGAGCAGTACTTC.